This TCR beta chain was observed in a study of T-cell reconstitution after alpha-beta-depleted transplantation in children. There are a few counts of this clonotype. Its antigen is currently unknown. Unique molecular identifiers tagged the TCRbeta library. TCRdb processed the PCR reads anew with MiXCR; each CDR3 protein has one entry. The data contain about 58,000 distinct CDR3 sequences, 44% of them singletons. Study-level points and caveats: Reports say that about two months after transplant, the alpha-beta T cells came out of several hundred graft clones that had expanded. Elevated TCRbeta diversity at day 60 was traced, in some patients, to surviving recipient T cells and thymic progenitors. Newly produced T cells mostly accounted for T-cell counts and diversity one year post-transplant.

The CDR3 has 12 amino acids. Germline V CDR1 and CDR2: SEHNR, FQNEAQ (reference sequence). V lost 5 bases, J lost 7 bases, and 9 bases lay in between. The sample was PBMCs, mostly from graft donor cells, taken 360 days after TCRalphabeta/CD19-depleted stem cell transplant. The J gene is TRBJ2-1, the V gene TRBV7-9; D uncertain. The source of this sequence is a male patient younger than 18 who had a stem cell transplant for acute lymphoblastic leukemia, so the T cells may come from the graft donor. CDR3 in amino acids: CASSHRDNEQFF. For the CDR3, the DNA is TGTGCCAGCAGCCATAGGGATAATGAGCAGTTCTTC.